Following are 15 T cell receptor beta chains from one sample sequenced in a study of T cell responses to AZD1222 COVID-19 vaccine. Measured with immunoSEQ multiplex PCR; TCRdb has only the in-frame clones, and not every one. Of roughly 120,000 clones in the sample, about 92% were seen once. This specimen was peripheral blood, taken 28 days after the second AZD1222 dose. These receptor sequences come from an adult who received the AZD1222 COVID-19 vaccine.

The rearrangement links TRBV7-2 to TRBJ2-3; TRBD1 matches at 7 bases. The J segment lost 1 base and the V segment lost 3 bases, leaving 4 bases of the junction unmatched. Per the germline V gene, CDR1 is SGHTA and CDR2 is FQGNSA. The CDR3 totals 15 residues. In nucleotides, the CDR3 is TGTGCCAGCAGCTTTGATGGGACAGGCACAGATACGCAGTATTTT. Amino acids: CASSFDGTGTDTQYF.

V and J are TRBV5-1 and TRBJ2-7; no reliable D call. The CDR3 totals 13 residues. From germline, CDR1 is SGHRS and CDR2 YFSETQ. Trimming took 0 bases from V and 2 from J, leaving 6 bases between them. CDR3 nucleotides: TGCGCCAGCAGCTTGGCCGAGCCCTACGAGCAGTACTTC. This gives the protein CASSLAEPYEQYF.

The chain recombines TRBV7-9 with TRBJ2-5; D remains ambiguous. The V and J ends lost 2 bases and 5 bases respectively, with 18 bases between them. There are 16 residues in the CDR3. Germline values: CDR1 SEHNR, CDR2 FQNEAQ (reference sequence). In DNA, the CDR3 is TGTGCCAGCAGCTTATCCCTCGAACCTAGGAGTGAGACCCAGTACTTC. Protein sequence: CASSLSLEPRSETQYF.

The rearrangement uses TRBV7-9 and TRBJ2-7, with D perhaps TRBD2 (5 bases). The CDR3 has 13 residues. From germline, CDR1 is SEHNR and CDR2 FQNEAQ (reference sequence). The germline V and J ends were trimmed by 5 bases and 3 bases, with 11 bases remaining between them. This CDR3 reads CASSEDGNYEQYF. The CDR3 region has the DNA TGTGCCAGCAGCGAAGACGGGAACTACGAGCAGTACTTC.

J is TRBJ2-3 and V is TRBV9; D is possibly TRBD1 or TRBD2 (5 bases each). The CDR3 consists of 15 residues. CDR1 is SGDLS and CDR2 is YYNGEE in the germline V gene. Trimming pared 4 bases from V and 6 bases from J, leaving 18 bases between. For the CDR3, the DNA is TGTGCCAGCAGCCCAGGACTGACATGGGGGGATACGCAGTATTTT. Protein product: CASSPGLTWGDTQYF.

The V call is TRBV2, the J call TRBJ2-7, with 11 bases fitting TRBD1. The CDR3 spans 15 residues. V shed 8 bases and J 2 bases; nucleotides not matched to a gene: 8. Germline V gives CDR1 SNHLY, CDR2 FYNNEI. The CDR3 protein is CASYGPGQGAYEQYF. The CDR3 nucleotides read TGTGCCAGCTATGGACCGGGACAGGGGGCCTACGAGCAGTACTTC.

This sequence joins TRBV7-2 and TRBJ2-1; possible D gene TRBD1, 5 bases. In germline, CDR1 is SGHTA, CDR2 FQGNSA. Trimming left V 5 bases short and J 6 bases short, with 11 bases between. The CDR3 loop spans 13 amino acids. CDR3 region: CASSTGQGNEQFF. The CDR3, as DNA: TGTGCCAGCAGCACAGGTCAGGGCAATGAGCAGTTCTTC.

In this sample, this clone turned up a few times. The chain joins TRBV3-1 (or the pseudogene TRBV3-2) to TRBJ1-4; 12 bases fit TRBD1. The CDR3 spans 15 residues. Losses at the gene ends were 1 base for V and 11 bases for J; bases not matched to a gene: 5. Germline CDR1 LGHDT, CDR2 YNNKEL (reference sequence). In DNA form, the CDR3 reads TGTGCCAGCAGCCAAGTGGGACAGGGGGCGATGAAACTGTTTTTT. As protein: CASSQVGQGAMKLFF.

The V call is TRBV20-1, the J call TRBJ2-4, with D perhaps matching TRBD2 (5 bases). The CDR3 has 15 residues. V lost 3 bases and J lost 5, with 17 bases in between. Germline CDR1 is DFQATT and CDR2 is SNEGSKA (reference sequence). CDR3 sequence (DNA): TGCAGTGCTAGTGCATTCGGAGGAAAACAAAACATTCAGTACTTC. Translation: CSASAFGGKQNIQYF.

The rearrangement uses TRBV6-5 and TRBJ1-2, with 10 bases aligning to TRBD1. The CDR3 is 15 residues long. Germline CDR1 MNHEY, CDR2 SVGAGI. With V trimmed by 5 bases and J by 4 bases, 7 bases remained unmatched. Written as DNA, the CDR3 is TGTGCCAGCAGTCCCCGGACAGGGGGTTTCTATGGCTACACCTTC. Protein sequence: CASSPRTGGFYGYTF.

CDR3 sequence: CASSPRPGQVSGANVLTF. In DNA, the CDR3 is TGTGCCAGCTCACCACGGCCAGGGCAGGTCTCTGGGGCCAACGTCCTGACTTTC. The chain combines TRBV18 with TRBJ2-6, with a weak D call TRBD1 (5 bases). Germline-derived CDR1 and CDR2 are KGHSH and LQKENI. Trimming removed 1 base at V and 0 bases at J, with 13 bases between. CDR3 length: 18 residues. The full variable domain, completed using reference TRBV18 and TRBJ2-6, is NAGVMQNPRHLVRRRGQEARLRCSPMKGHSHVYWYRQLPEEGLKFMVYLQKENIIDESGMPKERFSAEFPKEGPSILRIQQVVRGDSAAYFCASSPRPGQVSGANVLTFGAGSRLTVL.

The V call is TRBV7-2, the J call TRBJ2-1, with D possibly matching TRBD2 (6 bases). The germline V gene encodes CDR1 SGHTA and CDR2 FQGNSA. The CDR3 contains 16 residues. Trimming stripped 0 bases from V and 1 base from J, with 10 bases between. The CDR3 DNA reads TGTGCCAGCAGCTTAGCAGCGGGTGCTTCCTACAATGAGCAGTTCTTC. The encoded protein is CASSLAAGASYNEQFF.

J is TRBJ1-1 and V is TRBV5-6, with 7 bases lining up with TRBD1. The CDR3 runs 17 residues. The germline V gene encodes CDR1 SGHDT and CDR2 YYEEEE. V shed 0 bases and J 0 bases; nucleotides not matched to a gene: 8. CDR3 protein: CASSLDRGGGMNTEAFF. DNA for the CDR3: TGTGCCAGCAGCTTGGACAGGGGTGGAGGCATGAACACTGAAGCTTTCTTT.

V and J are TRBV19 and TRBJ2-3, with a possible D match to TRBD2 (7 bases). Looked up from germline, CDR1 is LNHDA and CDR2 is SQIVND (reference sequence). V lost 4 bases and J 5 bases, leaving 16 bases between the germline ends. The CDR3 sequence is 15 residues long. For the CDR3, the DNA is TGTGCCAGTAGTACCTCGGGGGGCGCGGGAGATACGCAGTATTTT. Translation: CASSTSGGAGDTQYF. The complete variable domain, with remaining parts taken from reference TRBV19 and TRBJ2-3, reads DGGITQSPKYLFRKEGQNVTLSCEQNLNHDAMYWYRQDPGQGLRLIYYSQIVNDFQKGDIAEGYSVSREKKESFPLTVTSAQKNPTAFYLCASSTSGGAGDTQYFGPGTRLTVL.

The chain links TRBV11-2 to TRBJ2-1; D may correspond to TRBD1 or TRBD2 (6 bases each). V was clipped by 4 bases and J by 2 bases, with 9 bases between them. The CDR3 is 14 residues long. Per germline, CDR1 SGHAT and CDR2 FQNNGV. CDR3 nucleotides: TGTGCCAGCAGCTCGGGGGCAGCCTACAATGAGCAGTTCTTC. This encodes CASSSGAAYNEQFF.